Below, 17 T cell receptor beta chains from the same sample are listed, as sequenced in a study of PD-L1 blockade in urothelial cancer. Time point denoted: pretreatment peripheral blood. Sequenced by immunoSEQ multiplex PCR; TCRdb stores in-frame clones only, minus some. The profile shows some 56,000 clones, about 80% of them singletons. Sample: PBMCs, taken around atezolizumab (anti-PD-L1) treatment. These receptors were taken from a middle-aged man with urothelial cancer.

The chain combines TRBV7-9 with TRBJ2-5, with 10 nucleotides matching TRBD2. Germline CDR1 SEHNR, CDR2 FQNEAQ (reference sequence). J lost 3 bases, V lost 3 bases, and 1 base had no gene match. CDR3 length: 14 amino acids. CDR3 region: CASSFGTSEETQYF. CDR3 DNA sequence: TGTGCCAGCAGCTTTGGGACTAGCGAAGAGACCCAGTACTTC. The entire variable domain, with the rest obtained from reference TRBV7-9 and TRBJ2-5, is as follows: DTGVSQNPRHKITKRGQNVTFRCDPISEHNRLYWYRQTLGQGPEFLTYFQNEAQLEKSRLLSDRFSAERPKGSFSTLEIQRTEQGDSAMYLCASSFGTSEETQYFGPGTRLLVL.

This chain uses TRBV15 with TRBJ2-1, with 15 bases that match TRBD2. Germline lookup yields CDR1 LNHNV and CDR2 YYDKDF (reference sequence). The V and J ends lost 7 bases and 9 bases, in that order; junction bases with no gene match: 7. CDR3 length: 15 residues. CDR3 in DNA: TGTGCCACCACCGGACTAGCGGGGGGGCCTGGTGAGCAGTTCTTC. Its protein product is CATTGLAGGPGEQFF.

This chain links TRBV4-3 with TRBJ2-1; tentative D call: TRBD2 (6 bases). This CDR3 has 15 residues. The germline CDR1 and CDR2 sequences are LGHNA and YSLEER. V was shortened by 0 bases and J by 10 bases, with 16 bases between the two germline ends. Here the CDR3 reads CASSQEGLGRLEQFF. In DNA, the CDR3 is TGCGCCAGCAGCCAAGAAGGACTTGGGAGGCTCGAGCAGTTCTTC.

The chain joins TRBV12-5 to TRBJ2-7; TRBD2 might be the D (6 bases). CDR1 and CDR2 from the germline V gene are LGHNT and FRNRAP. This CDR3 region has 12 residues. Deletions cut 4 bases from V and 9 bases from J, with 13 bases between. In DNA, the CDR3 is TGTGCTAGTGGTTCCTCGCGGGGTTCGCAGTACTTC. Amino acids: CASGSSRGSQYF. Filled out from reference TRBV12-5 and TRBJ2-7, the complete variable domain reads DARVTQTPRHKVTEMGQEVTMRCQPILGHNTVFWYRQTMMQGLELLAYFRNRAPLDDSGMPKDRFSAEMPDATLATLKIQPSEPRDSAVYFCASGSSRGSQYFGPGTRLTVT.

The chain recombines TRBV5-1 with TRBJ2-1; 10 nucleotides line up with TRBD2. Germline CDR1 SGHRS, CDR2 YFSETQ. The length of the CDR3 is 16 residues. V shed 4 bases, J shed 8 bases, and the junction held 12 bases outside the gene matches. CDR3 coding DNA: TGCGCCAGCAGCGGGGGCTTAGCGGGGGGCGGGGATGAGCAGTTCTTC. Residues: CASSGGLAGGGDEQFF.

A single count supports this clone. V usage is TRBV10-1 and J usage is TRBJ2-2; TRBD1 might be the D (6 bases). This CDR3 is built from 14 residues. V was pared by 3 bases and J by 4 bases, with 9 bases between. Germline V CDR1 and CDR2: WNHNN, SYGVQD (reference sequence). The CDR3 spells CASSDFRGTGELFF. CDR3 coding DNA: TGCGCCAGCAGTGATTTCAGGGGCACCGGGGAGCTGTTTTTT.

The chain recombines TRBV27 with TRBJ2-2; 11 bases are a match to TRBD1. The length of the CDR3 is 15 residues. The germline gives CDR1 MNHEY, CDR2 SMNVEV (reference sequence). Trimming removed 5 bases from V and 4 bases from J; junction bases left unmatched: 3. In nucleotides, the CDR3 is TGTGCCAGCAGTCACGGGACAGGGGGCACCGGGGAGCTGTTTTTT. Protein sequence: CASSHGTGGTGELFF.

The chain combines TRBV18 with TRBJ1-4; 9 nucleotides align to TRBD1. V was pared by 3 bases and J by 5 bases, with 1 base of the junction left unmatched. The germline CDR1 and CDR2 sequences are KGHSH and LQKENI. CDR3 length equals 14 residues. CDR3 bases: TGTGCCAGCTCACCTGGGACAGGGAATGAAAAACTGTTTTTT. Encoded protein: CASSPGTGNEKLFF.

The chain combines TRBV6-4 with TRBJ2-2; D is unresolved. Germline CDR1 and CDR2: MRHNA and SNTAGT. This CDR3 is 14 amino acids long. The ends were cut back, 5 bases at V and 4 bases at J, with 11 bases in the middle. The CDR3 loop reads CASSSERGTGELFF. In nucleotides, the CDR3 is TGTGCCAGCAGTTCTGAGCGCGGCACCGGGGAGCTGTTTTTT.

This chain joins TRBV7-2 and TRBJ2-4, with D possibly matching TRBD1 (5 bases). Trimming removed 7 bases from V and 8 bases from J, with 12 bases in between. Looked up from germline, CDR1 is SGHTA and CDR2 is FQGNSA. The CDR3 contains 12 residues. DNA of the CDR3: TGTGCCAGCACCCAGGGATTTGACATTCAGTACTTC. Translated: CASTQGFDIQYF. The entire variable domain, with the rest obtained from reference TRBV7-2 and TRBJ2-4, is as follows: GAGVSQSPSNKVTEKGKDVELRCDPISGHTALYWYRQSLGQGLEFLIYFQGNSAPDKSGLPSDRFSAERTGGSVSTLTIQRTQQEDSAVYLCASTQGFDIQYFGAGTRLSVL.

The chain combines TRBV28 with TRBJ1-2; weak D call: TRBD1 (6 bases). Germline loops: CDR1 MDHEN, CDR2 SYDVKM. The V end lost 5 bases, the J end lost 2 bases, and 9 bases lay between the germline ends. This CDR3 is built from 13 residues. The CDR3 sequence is CASSLTGNYGYTF. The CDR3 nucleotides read TGTGCCAGCAGTCTTACAGGGAACTATGGCTACACCTTC.

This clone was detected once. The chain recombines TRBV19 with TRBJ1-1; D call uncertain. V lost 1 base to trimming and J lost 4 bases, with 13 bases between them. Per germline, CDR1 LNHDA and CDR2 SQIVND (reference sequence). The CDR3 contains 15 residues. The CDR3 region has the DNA TGTGCCAGTAGTATAGTGGGCCCCGCGGGCACTGAAGCTTTCTTT. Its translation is CASSIVGPAGTEAFF.

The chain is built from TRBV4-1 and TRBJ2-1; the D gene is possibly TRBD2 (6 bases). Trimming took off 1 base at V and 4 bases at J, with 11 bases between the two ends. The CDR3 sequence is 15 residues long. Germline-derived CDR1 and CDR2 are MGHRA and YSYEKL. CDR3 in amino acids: CASSQGRAGYNEQFF. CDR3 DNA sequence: TGCGCCAGCAGCCAAGGGAGGGCGGGGTACAATGAGCAGTTCTTC.

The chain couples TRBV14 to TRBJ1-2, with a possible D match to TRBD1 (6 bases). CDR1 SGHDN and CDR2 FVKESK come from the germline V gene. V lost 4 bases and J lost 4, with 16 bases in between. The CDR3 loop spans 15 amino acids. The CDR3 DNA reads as TGTGCCAGCAGCCCCGGGACACCATTCGGCTATGGCTACACCTTC. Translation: CASSPGTPFGYGYTF.

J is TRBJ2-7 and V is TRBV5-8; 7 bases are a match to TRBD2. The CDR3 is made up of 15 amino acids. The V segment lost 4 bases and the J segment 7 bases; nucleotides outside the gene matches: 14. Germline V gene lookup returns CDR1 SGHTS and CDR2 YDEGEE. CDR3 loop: CASSRPGPIGGEQYF. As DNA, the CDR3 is TGTGCCAGCAGCCGGCCGGGACCCATCGGGGGGGAGCAGTACTTC. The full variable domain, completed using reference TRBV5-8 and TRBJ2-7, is EAGVTQSPTHLIKTRGQQATLRCSPISGHTSVYWYQQALGLGLQFLLWYDEGEERNRGNFPPRFSGRQFPNYSSELNVNALELEDSALYLCASSRPGPIGGEQYFGPGTRLTVT.

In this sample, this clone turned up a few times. CDR3 nucleotides: TGTGCCAGCAGCAAAGGGGGGTCGCGGGACAGGTCCTACGAGCAGTACTTC. As protein: CASSKGGSRDRSYEQYF. The chain uses TRBV21-1 and TRBJ2-7; TRBD1, the table's D call, lacks a check against the DNA. TRBV21-1 is a recognized pseudogene. There are 17 residues in the CDR3.

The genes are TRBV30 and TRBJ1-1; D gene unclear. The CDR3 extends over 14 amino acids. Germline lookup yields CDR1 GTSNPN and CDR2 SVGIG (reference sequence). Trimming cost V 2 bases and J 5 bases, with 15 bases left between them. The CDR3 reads CAWSFSSGMTEAFF. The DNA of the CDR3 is TGTGCCTGGAGTTTTTCGTCAGGTATGACTGAAGCTTTCTTT.